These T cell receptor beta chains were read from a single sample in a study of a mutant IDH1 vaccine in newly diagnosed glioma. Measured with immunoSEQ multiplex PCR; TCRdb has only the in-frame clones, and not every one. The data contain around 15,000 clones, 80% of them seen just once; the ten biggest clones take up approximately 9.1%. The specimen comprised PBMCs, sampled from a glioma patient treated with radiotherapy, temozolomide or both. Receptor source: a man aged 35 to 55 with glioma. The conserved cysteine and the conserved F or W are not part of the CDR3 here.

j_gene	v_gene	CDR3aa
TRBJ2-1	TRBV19	ASSIRQGARNEQF
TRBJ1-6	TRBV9	ASSVVDRPSYNSPLH
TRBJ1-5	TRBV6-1	ASSVRDRAVRGNQPQH
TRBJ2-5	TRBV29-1	SALPRLRQGREETQY
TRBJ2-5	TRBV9	ASSVARGFPETQY
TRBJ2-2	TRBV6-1	ASSAPRDTRNTGELF
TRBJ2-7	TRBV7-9	ASRAGTSIHEQY
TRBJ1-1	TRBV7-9	ASSPLAWGTEAF
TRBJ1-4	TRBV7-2	ASSLDPLATNEKLF
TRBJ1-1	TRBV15	ATSRARTEAF
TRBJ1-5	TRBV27	ASSLTWDGVYSNQPQH
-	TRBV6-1	ASSEDYASGSNEQY
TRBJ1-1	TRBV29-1	SVAGGASNTEAF
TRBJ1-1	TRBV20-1	SARAVSEAF
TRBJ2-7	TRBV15	ATSRDYPYEQY
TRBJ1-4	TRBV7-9	ASRKPGATNEKLF
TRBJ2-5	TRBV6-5	ASSYSRDQETQY
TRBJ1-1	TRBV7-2	ASSHSGNTEAF
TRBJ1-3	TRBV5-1	ASSLEGRGPGNTIY
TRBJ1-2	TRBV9	ASSEGGQVGGYT
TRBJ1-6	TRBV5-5	ASSLSPPGGNNSPLH
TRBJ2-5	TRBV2	ASMGHGPFGETQY
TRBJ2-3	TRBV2	ASKASGRTDTQY
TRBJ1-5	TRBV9	ASSDRDRPYNQPQH
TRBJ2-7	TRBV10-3	AISGGYEQY
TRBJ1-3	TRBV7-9	ASSLRQGSGNTIY
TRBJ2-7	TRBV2	ASSSRGPSYEQY
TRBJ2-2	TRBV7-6	ASSDWGGALTANTGELF
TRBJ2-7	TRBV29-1	SVGVPLIGFSYEQY
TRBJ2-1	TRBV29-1	SVLREGGEQF
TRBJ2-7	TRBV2	ASSVRGFEQY
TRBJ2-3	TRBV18	ASSPPHRSTDTQY
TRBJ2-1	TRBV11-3	ASSFSIGPNNDEQF
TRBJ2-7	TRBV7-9	ASSLGGGTLTYEQY
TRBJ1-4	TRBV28	ASSFSPGAGFEKLF
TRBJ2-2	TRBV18	ASSSTGGLNTGELF
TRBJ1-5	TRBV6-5	ATRGGGGNQPQH
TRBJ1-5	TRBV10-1	ASSESGTQPQH
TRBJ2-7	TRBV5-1	ASSLVVGSSYEQY
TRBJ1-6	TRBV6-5	ASSSRTNNSPLH